Shown below are 31 T cell receptor beta chains from a single sample sequenced in a study of T cells in Graves' hyperthyroidism and ophthalmopathy. The TCR beta CDR3 regions underwent amplification using RNA transcripts as the source. First-round RT-PCR of the TCR CDR3 relied on the HTBI primer set. MiXCR was run by TCRdb on the multiplex PCR reads, yielding one entry per CDR3 protein. Of fewer than 300,000 distinct CDR3 sequences in the sample, roughly 15% are singletons; the top ten hold around 30%. Sequencing was done on a sample of blood. The receptors were sampled from a woman aged 45-60 years with Graves' hyperthyroidism that later progressed to Graves' ophthalmopathy.

This clonotype has a count of ten or more. The V call is TRBV7-8, the J call TRBJ2-5; TRBD2 matches 15 bases. J was trimmed by 4 bases and V by 5 bases; bases with no gene match: 5. This CDR3 comprises 16 residues. Germline loops: CDR1 SGHVS, CDR2 FQNEAQ. The CDR3 coding sequence is TGTGCCAGCAGCCCCAAGGGACTAGCGGGAGGAGAGACCCAGTACTTC. Encoded protein: CASSPKGLAGGETQYF.

The chain links TRBV6-1 to TRBJ2-7; TRBD2 matches at 11 bases. Germline values: CDR1 MNHNS, CDR2 SASEGT. The CDR3 has 15 residues. Trimming at V came to 0 bases and at J to 2 bases, leaving 0 bases not matched to a gene. The CDR3 loop is CASSEALAGAYEQYF. CDR3 nucleotide sequence: TGTGCCAGCAGTGAAGCACTAGCGGGGGCCTACGAGCAGTACTTC.

This clonotype has a count of ten or more. The chain employs TRBV7-9 and TRBJ2-3, with 8 bases fitting TRBD1. The J segment lost 1 base and the V segment lost 3 bases, leaving 3 bases of the junction unmatched. From germline, CDR1 is SEHNR and CDR2 FQNEAQ (reference sequence). CDR3 size: 15 residues. The CDR3 sequence: CASSFSTGGTDTQYF. The CDR3 DNA reads as TGTGCCAGCAGCTTCTCGACAGGGGGCACAGATACGCAGTATTTT.

This clonotype was recorded a few times. The chain recombines TRBV19 with TRBJ2-7; D gene ambiguous. Trimming stripped 9 bases from V and 4 bases from J, with 22 bases between. Germline CDR1 LNHDA, CDR2 SQIVND (reference sequence). CDR3 length: 15 amino acids. DNA for the CDR3: TGTGCCAGCCGCGTCTCCCGGAACTCCTTTTACGAGCAGTACTTC. Its translation is CASRVSRNSFYEQYF.

This clonotype was counted at least ten times. This chain uses TRBV30 with TRBJ1-2; D uncertain. The length of the CDR3 is 14 residues. Germline assignment: CDR1 GTSNPN and CDR2 SVGIG (reference sequence). V was trimmed by 0 bases and J by 5 bases, leaving 13 bases between them. DNA for the CDR3: TGTGCCTGGAGTGTAAGACTGATGGTTTATGGCTACACCTTC. This codes for CAWSVRLMVYGYTF. Full variable domain (rest looked up from reference TRBV30 and TRBJ1-2): SQTIHQWPATLVQPVGSPLSLECTVEGTSNPNLYWYRQAAGRGLQLLFYSVGIGQISSEVPQNLSASRPQDRQFILSSKKLLLSDSGFYLCAWSVRLMVYGYTFGSGTRLTVV.

Many counts were recorded for this clonotype. One end of the junction varies from germline; a read error may be responsible. V is TRBV27 and J is TRBJ2-5; TRBD2 matches 14 bases. Germline V gives CDR1 MNHEY, CDR2 SMNVEV (reference sequence). CDR3 size: 16 residues. The CDR3 region has the DNA TGTGCCAGCAGTTTACCCAGCCTGACTAGCGGGAGGGGGCCGGACTTC. Its protein is CASSLPSLTSGRGPDF.

This clonotype was detected ten times or more. The chain joins TRBV20-1 to TRBJ2-7, with D possibly being TRBD1 (5 bases). Germline values: CDR1 DFQATT, CDR2 SNEGSKA (reference sequence). The CDR3 length is 12 residues. V was trimmed by 3 bases and J by 4 bases, leaving 10 bases between them. CDR3 DNA: TGCAGTGCTAGGGAAGGGGCATACGAGCAGTACTTC. Its translation is CSAREGAYEQYF.

The V gene is TRBV11-3, the J gene TRBJ2-5; weak D call: TRBD1 (5 bases). Germline V CDR1 and CDR2: SGHNT, YENEEA. This CDR3 contains 13 residues. V was shortened by 3 bases and J by 1 base, with 6 bases between the two germline ends. The CDR3 sequence is CASSFQGQETQYF. CDR3 nucleotides: TGTGCCAGCAGCTTTCAGGGCCAAGAGACCCAGTACTTC.

Regarding this clonotype: A much larger clone lies a single base off, so this may be a read error. The rearrangement joins TRBV7-3 to TRBJ1-1; TRBD1 might be the D (5 bases). Germline V lookup: CDR1 SGHTA, CDR2 FQGTGA. V was pared by 5 bases and J by 3 bases, with 10 bases between. CDR3 length: 13 residues. The CDR3 DNA sequence: TGTGCCAGCAGCACGACAGCGGACACTGAAGCTTTCTTT. It yields the protein CASSTTADTEAFF.

The rearrangement uses TRBV2 and TRBJ1-3; D remains unclear. This CDR3 spans 14 amino acids. The germline V gene encodes CDR1 SNHLY and CDR2 FYNNEI. V gave up 4 bases and J gave up 2 bases, with 9 bases separating them. CDR3 sequence: CASSVTAAGNTIYF. CDR3 sequence (DNA): TGTGCCAGCAGTGTAACAGCGGCTGGAAACACCATATATTTT.

This clonotype came up many times. V gene TRBV13 combines with J gene TRBJ2-1, with TRBD2 matching 7 bases. The V gene end was trimmed by 2 bases and the J gene end by 4 bases; junction bases not matched to a gene: 5. The germline V gene encodes CDR1 PRHDT and CDR2 FYEKMQ (reference sequence). This CDR3 comprises 15 residues. CDR3 loop: CASSLLLASYNEQFF. CDR3 coding DNA: TGTGCCAGCAGCTTACTACTAGCGAGTTACAATGAGCAGTTCTTC.

This clonotype was observed at least ten times. The chain is built from TRBV5-1 and TRBJ2-4; 8 bases are shared with TRBD1. V lost 3 bases, J lost 0 bases, and 5 bases stayed unmatched. The CDR3 has 16 residues. Germline CDR1 SGHRS, CDR2 YFSETQ. The CDR3 loop is CASSWRQGIAKNIQYF. CDR3 DNA: TGCGCCAGCAGCTGGAGACAGGGGATAGCCAAAAACATTCAGTACTTC. Full variable domain (outside the CDR3, taken from reference TRBV5-1 and TRBJ2-4): KAGVTQTPRYLIKTRGQQVTLSCSPISGHRSVSWYQQTPGQGLQFLFEYFSETQRNKGNFPGRFSGRQFSNSRSEMNVSTLELGDSALYLCASSWRQGIAKNIQYFGAGTRLSVL.

This clonotype appeared many times. This chain links TRBV9 with TRBJ1-1; no firm D call. Trimming stripped 2 bases from V and 5 bases from J, with 16 bases between. This CDR3 is built from 15 residues. The germline gives CDR1 SGDLS, CDR2 YYNGEE. CDR3 in DNA: TGTGCCAGCAGCGTGGAATCGGGGATTAGTACTGAAGCTTTCTTT. Translated: CASSVESGISTEAFF.

This clonotype appeared many times. The rearrangement uses TRBV7-9 and TRBJ2-1, with no clear D. Trimming left V 4 bases short and J 6 bases short, with 16 bases between. The CDR3 has 15 amino acids. Germline loops: CDR1 SEHNR, CDR2 FQNEAQ (reference sequence). CDR3 protein: CASSSRWRGSNEQFF. As DNA, the CDR3 is TGTGCCAGCAGCTCCCGGTGGAGAGGTTCCAATGAGCAGTTCTTC.

This clonotype was seen only a few times. The chain links TRBV11-3 to TRBJ2-3; TRBD2 is a possible D gene (6 bases). The V end was cut by 2 bases, the J end by 4 bases, with 16 bases between. Germline V CDR1 and CDR2: SGHNT, YENEEA. CDR3 size: 16 residues. The CDR3 DNA reads TGTGCCAGCAGCTTATTCTCTGGGGCTAGCGCAGATACGCAGTATTTT. Translation: CASSLFSGASADTQYF.

This clonotype occurred many times. This chain connects TRBV12-3 or TRBV12-4 to TRBJ2-2; no reliable D call. Trimming took 5 bases from V and 4 from J, leaving 5 bases between them. The CDR3 is 12 residues long. The chain's CDR3 is CASSHVTGELFF. DNA for the CDR3: TGTGCCAGCAGTCACGTCACCGGGGAGCTGTTTTTT.

A word on this clonotype: A much larger clone lies a single base off, so this may be a read error. The gene calls are TRBV6-5 and TRBJ2-7; maybe TRBD2 (6 bases). This CDR3 contains 15 residues. V lost 2 bases to trimming and J lost 6 bases, with 17 bases between them. CDR1 and CDR2 (germline): MNHEY, SVGAGI. The CDR3 region has the DNA TGTGCCAGCAGTTACCGTGCAGGAGGGTCGGCCGAGCAGTACTTC. Translation: CASSYRAGGSAEQYF.

This rearrangement joins TRBV7-9 to TRBJ2-3; D is unclear. The V end lost 3 bases, the J end lost 3 bases, and 4 bases lay between the germline ends. This CDR3 comprises 12 residues. From germline, CDR1 is SEHNR and CDR2 FQNEAQ (reference sequence). CDR3 loop: CASSFQTDTQYF. The DNA for the CDR3 is TGTGCCAGCAGCTTTCAAACAGATACGCAGTATTTT.

This clonotype was detected ten times or more. CDR3 in amino acids: CASSLAPGLAGPLSYNEQFF. The CDR3 coding sequence is TGTGCCAGCAGCTTAGCCCCGGGACTAGCGGGGCCCTTATCCTACAATGAGCAGTTCTTC. This rearrangement joins TRBV7-6 to TRBJ2-1; TRBD2 matches 13 bases. The V gene's germline CDR1 is SGHVS and CDR2 FNYEAQ. CDR3 size: 20 residues. J was trimmed by 1 base and V by 0 bases; bases with no gene match: 9.

This clonotype was counted at least ten times. This chain connects TRBV7-3 to TRBJ2-1; D gene uncertain. The CDR3 has 12 amino acids. Germline CDR1 SGHTA, CDR2 FQGTGA. Trimming shortened V by 11 bases and J by 9 bases, and 17 bases separated the two germline ends. The CDR3 spells CAGLFSTREQFF. For the CDR3, the DNA is TGTGCCGGCCTATTCTCTACCCGTGAGCAGTTCTTC.

This clonotype was seen repeatedly, ten times or more. This rearrangement joins TRBV5-1 to TRBJ2-1; D might be TRBD2 (5 bases). Trimming cost V 0 bases and J 4 bases, with 8 bases left between them. The CDR3 has 14 residues. The V gene's germline CDR1 is SGHRS and CDR2 YFSETQ. The CDR3 DNA reads TGCGCCAGCAGCTTGGCTGACTATTACAATGAGCAGTTCTTC. Its protein is CASSLADYYNEQFF. The entire variable domain, with the rest obtained from reference TRBV5-1 and TRBJ2-1, is as follows: KAGVTQTPRYLIKTRGQQVTLSCSPISGHRSVSWYQQTPGQGLQFLFEYFSETQRNKGNFPGRFSGRQFSNSRSEMNVSTLELGDSALYLCASSLADYYNEQFFGPGTRLTVL.

Ten or more counts support this clonotype. The chain carries TRBV28 and TRBJ2-7, with 7 bases aligning to TRBD2. Germline V gene sequence: CDR1 MDHEN, CDR2 SYDVKM. Unmatched junction bases numbered 8, after V lost 0 bases and J lost 3 bases. This CDR3 is built from 16 residues. The CDR3 is CASSLWASGRNYEQYF. The DNA of the CDR3 is TGTGCCAGCAGTTTATGGGCTAGCGGAAGGAACTACGAGCAGTACTTC.

The chain employs TRBV19 and TRBJ2-6, with TRBD1 matching over 8 bases. CDR3 length: 18 amino acids. Germline V gene sequence: CDR1 LNHDA, CDR2 SQIVND (reference sequence). After removal of 1 base from V and 0 bases from J, the junction contained 5 bases not matched to a gene. CDR3 coding DNA: TGTGCCAGTAGTATAGGCGGACAGGGAATCTCTGGGGCCAACGTCCTGACTTTC. It translates to CASSIGGQGISGANVLTF. Full variable domain (rest looked up from reference TRBV19 and TRBJ2-6): DGGITQSPKYLFRKEGQNVTLSCEQNLNHDAMYWYRQDPGQGLRLIYYSQIVNDFQKGDIAEGYSVSREKKESFPLTVTSAQKNPTAFYLCASSIGGQGISGANVLTFGAGSRLTVL.

This clonotype has ten or more counts. The chain joins TRBV28 to TRBJ2-1, with TRBD1 as a possible D gene (8 bases). Germline values: CDR1 MDHEN, CDR2 SYDVKM. The CDR3 has 15 amino acids. Trimming cost V 7 bases and J 3 bases, with 16 bases left between them. CDR3 sequence (DNA): TGTGCCAGCAAAGGGAGGGACAGGAGCTACAATGAGCAGTTCTTC. As protein: CASKGRDRSYNEQFF. The full variable domain, in which reference TRBV28 and TRBJ2-1 provide the parts outside the CDR3, is DVKVTQSSRYLVKRTGEKVFLECVQDMDHENMFWYRQDPGLGLRLIYFSYDVKMKEKGDIPEGYSVSREKKERFSLILESASTNQTSMYLCASKGRDRSYNEQFFGPGTRLTVL.

This clonotype was picked up a small number of times. It may be a read error: a sequence one base away is much more abundant. This rearrangement joins TRBV6-2 or TRBV6-3 to TRBJ2-7; D is uncertain. Germline V CDR1 and CDR2: MNHEY, SVGEGT. CDR3 size: 14 residues. CDR3 DNA sequence: TGTGCCTGCAGTTACTCGGCAGACGCTTACGAGCAGTACTTC. Translated, it gives CACSYSADAYEQYF.

This clonotype was counted ten times or more. The chain carries TRBV20-1 and TRBJ1-1, with D hard to call. The CDR3 extends over 13 amino acids. The V gene's germline CDR1 is DFQATT and CDR2 SNEGSKA (reference sequence). Deletions cut 2 bases from V and 2 bases from J, with 9 bases between. CDR3 bases: TGCAGTGCTAGATACGCGGGAAACACTGAAGCTTTCTTT. It translates to CSARYAGNTEAFF.

The chain couples TRBV28 to TRBJ2-1, with 11 bases fitting TRBD2. CDR1 and CDR2 from the germline V gene are MDHEN and SYDVKM. This CDR3 is built from 15 residues. The trim removed 6 bases at V and 5 bases at J, leaving 6 bases unmatched. CDR3 coding DNA: TGTGCCAGCAGGGTAGCGGGAGGGCCCAACAATGAGCAGTTCTTC. Its translation: CASRVAGGPNNEQFF.

This clonotype appeared many times. The genes are TRBV20-1 and TRBJ2-3, with D unclear. V lost 1 base and J 2 bases, leaving 4 bases between the germline ends. The CDR3 is made up of 12 amino acids. The germline gives CDR1 DFQATT, CDR2 SNEGSKA (reference sequence). The CDR3 DNA reads as TGCAGTGCTAGAGGGGCCACAGATACGCAGTATTTT. Translated, it gives CSARGATDTQYF.

The chain couples TRBV5-6 to TRBJ1-5, with D possibly matching TRBD1 (6 bases). Germline CDR1 SGHDT, CDR2 YYEEEE. Trimming stripped 3 bases from V and 9 bases from J, with 16 bases between. The CDR3 runs to 14 residues. The CDR3, as DNA: TGTGCCAGCAGCTCGACAGGTATTACGGGGCCCCAGCATTTT. This gives the protein CASSSTGITGPQHF.

CDR3 amino acids: CAWSLPGQGTEAFF. In nucleotides, the CDR3 is TGTGCCTGGAGTTTACCGGGACAGGGCACTGAAGCTTTCTTT. The V call is TRBV30, the J call TRBJ1-1, with TRBD1 matching over 9 bases. CDR1 is GTSNPN and CDR2 is SVGIG in the germline V gene (reference sequence). With 2 bases clipped from V and 4 bases from J, the junction kept 5 bases outside the gene matches. This CDR3 is built from 14 residues.

The J gene is TRBJ1-1, the V gene TRBV5-1; 12 bases line up with TRBD1. Losses at the gene ends were 4 bases for V and 5 bases for J; bases not matched to a gene: 9. The CDR3 is 16 residues long. Germline loops: CDR1 SGHRS, CDR2 YFSETQ. The CDR3 nucleotides read TGCGCCAGCAGCAATCCGGGACAGGGGGCGCGGACTGAAGCTTTCTTT. This codes for CASSNPGQGARTEAFF. The full variable domain, completed using reference TRBV5-1 and TRBJ1-1, is KAGVTQTPRYLIKTRGQQVTLSCSPISGHRSVSWYQQTPGQGLQFLFEYFSETQRNKGNFPGRFSGRQFSNSRSEMNVSTLELGDSALYLCASSNPGQGARTEAFFGQGTRLTVV.